The clone carrying this T cell receptor beta chain was seen a few times. What it recognizes is unknown. The sample is drawn from a study of cytomegalovirus exposure and HLA in healthy donors. Points from the study as a whole: Previous analysis showed most TCR beta V segments were productive about 87% or about 30% of the time. Donor immune exposure was known only as CMV serostatus. Within a later analysis, the majority of CMV-associated TCR beta chains appeared HLA-restricted.

Primers: 60 Vbeta forward and 13 Jbeta reverse. Sequencing was performed with immunoSEQ multiplex PCR; in TCRdb, only in-frame clones are kept and a portion is missing. The sample records more than 95,000 clones, more than 60% being singletons. This CDR3 spans 15 amino acids. Trimming cost V 0 bases and J 8 bases; bases outside gene matches: 7. Germline-derived CDR1 and CDR2 are MNHNS and SASEGT. There were likely unrecorded immune exposures, though donors were nominally healthy when sampled. The sequence was collected from a male donor in good health and CMV-seronegative. Sequencing input: PBMCs. The rearrangement uses TRBV6-1 and TRBJ2-1; the match to TRBD2 covers 7 bases. In DNA, the CDR3 is TGTGCCAGCAGTGAAGCGGCGGGAGCATCTCATGAGCAGTTCTTC. This gives the protein CASSEAAGASHEQFF.